Shown below are 19 T cell receptor beta chains from a single sample sequenced in a study of blood T cell repertoires in COVID-19. The protocol was immunoSEQ multiplex PCR, while the TCRdb copy is restricted to in-frame clones and leaves out a portion. The table shows fewer than 200,000 clones, with around four fifths occurring only once. Sequencing was done on a sample of peripheral blood. Receptor source: a woman older than 75 with acute or convalescent COVID-19.

This clone was counted between two and nine times. The chain uses TRBV4-3 and TRBJ1-5; a weak D match, TRBD1 (5 bases). Trimming stripped 4 bases from V and 11 bases from J, with 15 bases between. The germline CDR1 and CDR2 sequences are LGHNA and YSLEER. This CDR3 comprises 13 residues. The CDR3 sequence: CASSLHGGGAQHF. CDR3 nucleotide sequence: TGCGCCAGCAGCCTACATGGGGGAGGAGCCCAGCATTTT.

The genes are TRBV5-4 and TRBJ1-2, with TRBD1 matching over 8 bases. V shed 4 bases, J shed 4 bases, and the junction held 9 bases outside the gene matches. The CDR3 consists of 15 residues. Germline V gene lookup returns CDR1 SGHNT and CDR2 YYREEE (reference sequence). Written as DNA, the CDR3 is TGTGCCAGCAGCGCCGGACAGGGCGCCCTCTATGGCTACACCTTC. This encodes CASSAGQGALYGYTF.

The J gene is TRBJ2-7, the V gene TRBV18; TRBD2 matches 9 bases. CDR1 KGHSH and CDR2 LQKENI come from the germline V gene. The CDR3 has 14 residues. With V trimmed by 2 bases and J by 3 bases, 2 bases remained unmatched. CDR3 nucleotides: TGTGCCAGCTCACCAGCTAGCGGGAACTACGAGCAGTACTTC. Its protein product is CASSPASGNYEQYF.

The rearrangement uses TRBV27 and TRBJ2-1; 7 nucleotides align to TRBD1. Germline CDR1 and CDR2: MNHEY and SMNVEV (reference sequence). The CDR3 runs to 15 residues. V trimming: 6 bases; J trimming: 1 base; junction bases outside the gene matches: 6. The CDR3 here is CASSTDRASYNEQFF. The CDR3, as DNA: TGTGCCAGCAGCACCGACAGGGCTTCCTACAATGAGCAGTTCTTC.

The CDR3 reads CASSPGRGETQYF. The DNA for the CDR3 is TGTGCCAGCAGCCCCGGGAGGGGGGAGACCCAGTACTTC. The chain uses TRBV5-4 and TRBJ2-5, with TRBD2 matching 8 bases. V was clipped by 4 bases and J by 5 bases; unmatched bases: 4. In germline, CDR1 is SGHNT, CDR2 YYREEE (reference sequence). The CDR3 is 13 residues long.

This chain links TRBV2 with TRBJ2-1, with D maybe TRBD2 (5 bases). V was pared by 5 bases and J by 9 bases, with 14 bases between. Per germline, CDR1 SNHLY and CDR2 FYNNEI. This CDR3 region has 13 residues. The CDR3 sequence: CASSREGEGEQFF. Here the CDR3 DNA reads TGTGCCAGCAGTAGAGAGGGAGAAGGTGAGCAGTTCTTC.

The V call is TRBV3-1 (or the pseudogene TRBV3-2), the J call TRBJ2-5, with D possibly being TRBD1 (6 bases). The V end lost 5 bases, the J end lost 7 bases, and 11 bases lay between the germline ends. Per the germline V gene, CDR1 is LGHDT and CDR2 is YNNKEL (reference sequence). CDR3 length: 12 residues. The CDR3 DNA sequence: TGTGCCAGCAGCTTCTTCAGGGGGACCCAGTACTTC. It translates to CASSFFRGTQYF.

This clone was recorded only once. The chain combines TRBV6-5 with TRBJ1-6; 9 nucleotides match TRBD1. Per germline, CDR1 MNHEY and CDR2 SVGAGI. V was clipped by 6 bases and J by 9 bases; unmatched bases: 6. The CDR3 totals 14 residues. CDR3 in amino acids: CASRWTGASSPLHF. CDR3 bases: TGTGCCAGCAGATGGACAGGGGCGAGTTCACCCCTCCACTTT.

This clone was seen only a few times. The rearrangement joins TRBV5-1 to TRBJ2-1; 9 bases fit TRBD2. The V and J ends lost 0 bases and 7 bases, in that order; junction bases with no gene match: 5. CDR3 length equals 15 residues. Germline loops: CDR1 SGHRS, CDR2 YFSETQ. Here the CDR3 DNA reads TGCGCCAGCAGCTTGGTAGCGGGAGTTCGGAATGAGCAGTTCTTC. It codes for CASSLVAGVRNEQFF.

The chain joins TRBV29-1 to TRBJ1-1; no firm D call. This CDR3 is built from 13 residues. Germline V lookup: CDR1 SQVTM, CDR2 ANQGSEA. V shed 1 base and J shed 3 bases, with 9 bases lying between them. This CDR3 reads CSVEGGFDTEAFF. CDR3 bases: TGCAGCGTTGAAGGAGGGTTTGACACTGAAGCTTTCTTT. The full variable domain, in which reference TRBV29-1 and TRBJ1-1 provide the parts outside the CDR3, is SAVISQKPSRDICQRGTSLTIQCQVDSQVTMMFWYRQQPGQSLTLIATANQGSEATYESGFVIDKFPISRPNLTFSTLTVSNMSPEDSSIYLCSVEGGFDTEAFFGQGTRLTVV.

The genes are TRBV6-2 or TRBV6-3 and TRBJ2-7; TRBD2 matches 10 bases. CDR1 is MNHEY and CDR2 is SVGEGT in the germline V gene. V lost 0 bases and J lost 2; bases outside the gene matches: 13. CDR3 size: 19 residues. The DNA of the CDR3 is TGTGCCAGCAGTTACTCGATGGTAAGCGGGAGGGCCAAAGCCTACGAGCAGTACTTC. Translated, it gives CASSYSMVSGRAKAYEQYF.

The genes are TRBV3-1 (or the pseudogene TRBV3-2) and TRBJ2-2; 11 bases line up with TRBD1. Trimming cost V 5 bases and J 0 bases; bases outside gene matches: 2. CDR3 length: 16 amino acids. Germline lookup yields CDR1 LGHDT and CDR2 YNNKEL (reference sequence). The CDR3 sequence: CASSLGQGANTGELFF. The CDR3 DNA reads as TGTGCCAGCAGCTTGGGACAGGGGGCGAACACCGGGGAGCTGTTTTTT.

The chain couples TRBV10-2 to TRBJ2-4; 12 bases fit TRBD2. This CDR3 comprises 15 residues. Germline V gene lookup returns CDR1 WSHSY and CDR2 SAAADI. Trimming removed 6 bases from V and 6 bases from J; junction bases left unmatched: 6. CDR3 loop: CASRDLAGGSNIQYF. The CDR3 nucleotides are TGCGCCAGCAGAGACCTAGCGGGAGGGTCAAACATTCAGTACTTC.

The rearrangement uses TRBV7-9 and TRBJ1-5; 9 positions match TRBD1. The CDR3 loop spans 15 amino acids. J gave up 6 bases and V 7 bases, and 10 bases lay outside the gene matches. The germline V gene encodes CDR1 SEHNR and CDR2 FQNEAQ (reference sequence). The CDR3 region is CASTKTGGRIQPQHF. CDR3 coding DNA: TGTGCCAGCACAAAGACAGGGGGAAGGATTCAGCCCCAGCATTTT.

This clone appeared once. The J gene is TRBJ1-5, the V gene TRBV12-3 or TRBV12-4; perhaps TRBD1 as D (6 bases). The CDR3 totals 13 residues. The V end lost 5 bases, the J end lost 7 bases, and 12 bases lay between the germline ends. CDR3: CASSPTGYQPQHF. CDR3 DNA sequence: TGTGCCAGCAGTCCTACAGGGTACCAGCCCCAGCATTTT.

This chain links TRBV27 with TRBJ2-7, with D possibly matching TRBD1 (5 bases). In germline, CDR1 is MNHEY, CDR2 SMNVEV (reference sequence). V was pared by 3 bases and J by 2 bases, with 8 bases between. CDR3 length: 13 residues. The CDR3 here is CASSLGLTYEQYF. For the CDR3, the DNA is TGTGCCAGCAGTTTGGGGCTGACCTACGAGCAGTACTTC.

The rearrangement joins TRBV7-2 to TRBJ2-1; TRBD1 matches at 7 bases. From germline, CDR1 is SGHTA and CDR2 FQGNSA. The CDR3 spans 15 residues. The V gene end was trimmed by 1 base and the J gene end by 2 bases; junction bases not matched to a gene: 2. The CDR3 region is CASSLDRGPYNEQFF. In DNA form, the CDR3 reads TGTGCCAGCAGCTTAGACAGGGGCCCCTACAATGAGCAGTTCTTC. Full variable domain (outside the CDR3, taken from reference TRBV7-2 and TRBJ2-1): GAGVSQSPSNKVTEKGKDVELRCDPISGHTALYWYRQSLGQGLEFLIYFQGNSAPDKSGLPSDRFSAERTGGSVSTLTIQRTQQEDSAVYLCASSLDRGPYNEQFFGPGTRLTVL.

CDR3 DNA sequence: TGTGCCAGCAGCTTAAGTTGGAGCGAAAAACTGTTTTTT. It yields the protein CASSLSWSEKLFF. V and J are TRBV7-9 and TRBJ1-4; D not certain. This CDR3 is built from 13 residues. The V gene lost 2 bases and the J gene lost 8 bases, with 9 bases spanning the gap. Germline V gene lookup returns CDR1 SEHNR and CDR2 FQNEAQ (reference sequence).

The chain employs TRBV21-1 and TRBJ2-1; TRBD2 is taken as the D call from the table, unchecked against the DNA. TRBV21-1 is annotated as a pseudogene. The CDR3 runs 12 residues. The CDR3 region is CLTSGSLNEQFF. The CDR3 DNA sequence: TGCTTGACTAGCGGGAGCTTGAATGAGCAGTTCTTC.